This T cell receptor beta chain was captured by sequencing in a study of T cell changes during pregnancy in multiple sclerosis. CDR1 and CDR2 from the germline V gene are MNHEY and SMNVEV (reference sequence). The CDR3 length is 14 residues. Trimming pared 4 bases from V and 0 bases from J, leaving 9 bases between. The data were produced by immunoSEQ multiplex PCR, yet TCRdb's version contains in-frame clones alone and is incomplete. This sample has 25,000 to 30,000 clones, with approximately 90% found just once. The rearrangement links TRBV27 to TRBJ1-1; D uncertain. The receptor was isolated from a female donor with multiple sclerosis, enrolled in a pregnancy study. Material: CD8+ T cells from peripheral blood mononuclear cells, obtained before pregnancy. CDR3 DNA sequence: TGTGCCAGCAGTTCTCCGACATTGAACACTGAAGCTTTCTTT. Its translation is CASSSPTLNTEAFF.